Below are 8 T cell receptor beta chains sequenced from a single sample in a study of blood T cell repertoires in COVID-19. Assay used: immunoSEQ multiplex PCR; TCRdb lists only in-frame clones, some missing. The sample lists under 350,000 clones, around 90% occurring once. Sequenced material: peripheral blood. The receptors stem from a man in his sixties or seventies with acute or convalescent COVID-19.

The chain carries TRBV29-1 and TRBJ1-2; tentative D call: TRBD1 (6 bases). Deletions cut 1 base from V and 8 bases from J, with 17 bases between. There are 14 residues in the CDR3. The germline gives CDR1 SQVTM, CDR2 ANQGSEA. The CDR3 is CSVEGAGVQGGYTF. The DNA for the CDR3 is TGCAGCGTTGAAGGAGCAGGGGTTCAGGGAGGCTACACCTTC.

The chain joins TRBV5-5 to TRBJ1-3; 10 bases agree with TRBD1. This CDR3 is 17 amino acids long. Unmatched junction bases numbered 4, after V lost 0 bases and J lost 1 base. Germline assignment: CDR1 SGHKS and CDR2 YYEKEE (reference sequence). The CDR3 bases are TGTGCCAGCAGCTTGGGGACAGGGGGACTTTCTGGAAACACCATATATTTT. It translates to CASSLGTGGLSGNTIYF.

The V and J genes are TRBV7-9 and TRBJ2-7; maybe TRBD1 (5 bases). V was cut by 5 bases and J by 6 bases, with 14 bases left in between. The CDR3 length is 13 residues. Germline lookup yields CDR1 SEHNR and CDR2 FQNEAQ (reference sequence). CDR3 nucleotide sequence: TGTGCCAGCAGCCTTAACAGCCAGGGCGAGCAGTACTTC. It codes for CASSLNSQGEQYF.

The chain couples TRBV19 to TRBJ2-7, with unresolved D. V was trimmed by 3 bases and J by 1 base, leaving 13 bases between them. This CDR3 is built from 15 residues. The germline gives CDR1 LNHDA, CDR2 SQIVND (reference sequence). Here the CDR3 reads CASSMVWATSYEQYF. The DNA for the CDR3 is TGTGCCAGTAGTATGGTCTGGGCGACGTCCTACGAGCAGTACTTC.

V usage is TRBV4-2 and J usage is TRBJ2-5; TRBD2 matches at 11 bases. The CDR3 consists of 20 residues. Losses at the gene ends were 1 base for V and 5 bases for J; bases not matched to a gene: 18. Germline V gene sequence: CDR1 LGHNA, CDR2 YNFKEQ. The CDR3, as DNA: TGTGCCAGCAGCCAAGCCCGGGACAGGATTCGGACTAGCGGGTTCGAGACCCAGTACTTC. Translation: CASSQARDRIRTSGFETQYF.

The chain couples TRBV10-2 to TRBJ2-7; 9 positions match TRBD2. Trimming removed 6 bases from V and 6 bases from J; junction bases left unmatched: 9. Germline V gene sequence: CDR1 WSHSY, CDR2 SAAADI. This CDR3 is 14 amino acids long. The CDR3 spells CASRGTSKRGEQYF. As DNA, the CDR3 is TGCGCCAGCAGAGGGACTAGCAAACGCGGCGAGCAGTACTTC.

In regard to this clone: Within the sample, other DNA sequences also encode this same CDR3. This chain connects TRBV7-2 to TRBJ2-3; a possible D gene is TRBD1 (6 bases). The V end was cut by 3 bases, the J end by 2 bases, with 9 bases between. The CDR3 length is 14 residues. Per germline, CDR1 SGHTA and CDR2 FQGNSA. The CDR3 coding sequence is TGTGCCAGCAGCTTGGACAGAGCCACAGATACGCAGTATTTT. It yields the protein CASSLDRATDTQYF.

The chain carries TRBV19 and TRBJ1-6; no clear D gene. The germline gives CDR1 LNHDA, CDR2 SQIVND (reference sequence). CDR3 length: 13 residues. V was pared by 6 bases and J by 5 bases, with 8 bases between. The DNA for the CDR3 is TGTGCCAGTAGCCCTCGGGATAATTCACCCCTCCACTTT. Its translation: CASSPRDNSPLHF.